This T cell receptor (beta chain) comes out of a study of T cells in Graves' hyperthyroidism and ophthalmopathy. Study at large: Peripheral blood was acquired at first diagnosis, ahead of any therapy whatsoever.

Exclusion of a patient resulted from uncontrolled infection, other autoimmune disease, pregnancy or lactation. Isolation of PBMCs was performed on approximately 10 ml fresh peripheral blood. The investigators amplified TCR beta CDR3 regions from RNA transcripts. The HTBI primer set was used in a first-round RT-PCR of the TCR CDR3. TCRdb redid the calling of the multiplex PCR reads with MiXCR, one entry per CDR3 protein. The table lists hundreds of thousands of distinct CDR3 sequences, 22% of them singletons. This clonotype was found a few times. What it binds is not known. The study, taken as a whole, reports: Blood also showed most of the thyroid clonotypes that were expanded above 0.001.

Germline V lookup: CDR1 MDHEN, CDR2 SYDVKM. V gave up 4 bases and J gave up 5 bases; unmatched junction bases: 15. The length of the CDR3 is 17 residues. The chain recombines TRBV28 with TRBJ2-7; 9 positions match TRBD1. This receptor was obtained from a man aged 25-45 years with Graves' ophthalmopathy. Sequenced: blood. This CDR3 reads CASSSESAGTGFHEQYF. The CDR3 nucleotides are TGTGCCAGCAGTTCCGAGTCGGCCGGGACAGGGTTCCACGAGCAGTACTTC.